A single sample is the source of the 30 T cell receptor beta chains below, sequenced in a study of sequential checkpoint blockade in melanoma. The treatment denotes: randomized to nivolumab then ipilimumab (arm A) or the reverse (arm B). Sequencing used immunoSEQ multiplex PCR; TCRdb keeps in-frame clones, though not all of them. The sample lists 9,000 to 13,000 clones; 25% to 30% were seen once. The sample consisted of tumor tissue (inferred from file names), taken from a patient given nivolumab and ipilimumab in sequence. The receptors were gathered from a human donor with melanoma.

V gene TRBV19 combines with J gene TRBJ2-3; TRBD2 matches 7 bases. Per germline, CDR1 LNHDA and CDR2 SQIVND (reference sequence). V trimming: 4 bases; J trimming: 2 bases; junction bases outside the gene matches: 9. The CDR3 is made up of 16 amino acids. The DNA of the CDR3 is TGTGCCAGTAGTACAACGGGGCGGGGGACCACAGATACGCAGTATTTT. Translated: CASSTTGRGTTDTQYF.

CDR3 in DNA: TGCGCCAGCAGCTTGGAAACGGGCGCCTATGGCTACACCTTC. Translating it yields CASSLETGAYGYTF. This chain connects TRBV5-1 to TRBJ1-2, with D hard to call. Germline V lookup: CDR1 SGHRS, CDR2 YFSETQ. The length of the CDR3 is 14 residues. Trimming cost V 0 bases and J 4 bases, with 10 bases left between them.

This sequence joins TRBV19 and TRBJ2-1; 8 nucleotides align to TRBD1. V lost 4 bases to trimming and J lost 9 bases; unmatched junction nucleotides: 8. The V gene's germline CDR1 is LNHDA and CDR2 SQIVND (reference sequence). The CDR3 contains 14 residues. The chain's CDR3 is CASSRWTGIGEQFF. The DNA of the CDR3 is TGTGCCAGTAGTAGATGGACAGGGATCGGTGAGCAGTTCTTC.

There are many counts of this clone. J is TRBJ1-1 and V is TRBV27; TRBD1 might be the D (6 bases). CDR3 length equals 13 residues. V lost 5 bases to trimming and J lost 4 bases, with 11 bases between them. Germline CDR1 reads MNHEY; CDR2 reads SMNVEV (reference sequence). Here the CDR3 reads CASSPHRATEAFF. CDR3 DNA sequence: TGTGCCAGCAGTCCCCACAGGGCCACTGAAGCTTTCTTT.

The table lists this clone with a few counts. The V call is TRBV4-1, the J call TRBJ2-3, with TRBD2 as a possible D gene (6 bases). Germline CDR1 and CDR2: MGHRA and YSYEKL. The CDR3 is 14 residues long. The ends were cut back, 4 bases at V and 5 bases at J, with 13 bases in the middle. The CDR3 sequence is CASSLGGVVDTQYF. The CDR3 DNA sequence: TGCGCCAGCAGCCTGGGGGGAGTGGTAGATACGCAGTATTTT.

This clone appeared a few times. The gene calls are TRBV6-8 and TRBJ2-5; possibly TRBD1 or TRBD2 for D (5 bases each). V was shortened by 6 bases and J by 5 bases, with 10 bases between the two germline ends. CDR1 MNHGY and CDR2 SAAAGT come from the germline V gene. The CDR3 extends over 12 amino acids. CDR3 amino acids: CASRRGTETQYF. The CDR3 nucleotides read TGTGCCAGCAGGAGGGGAACCGAGACCCAGTACTTC.

J is TRBJ1-2 and V is TRBV30; 11 positions match TRBD1. The CDR3 contains 17 residues. The germline V gene has CDR1 GTSNPN and CDR2 SVGIG (reference sequence). The junction had 12 bases not matched to a gene; V was cut back by 2 bases and J by 4 bases. The CDR3 nucleotides read TGTGCCTGGAGTCCGCCGGGACAGGGGGTCCTCGGCTATGGCTACACCTTC. This codes for CAWSPPGQGVLGYGYTF.

In its sample, this clone was seen many times. The rearrangement uses TRBV12-5 and TRBJ1-1; no clear D. The germline V gene has CDR1 LGHNT and CDR2 FRNRAP. The length of the CDR3 is 14 residues. DNA of the CDR3: TGTGCCAGCCGGCGCCGCACCATGAACACTGAAGCTTTCTTT. Translation: CASRRRTMNTEAFF.

The chain recombines TRBV30 with TRBJ1-1; D uncertain. Germline values: CDR1 GTSNPN, CDR2 SVGIG (reference sequence). With 4 bases removed from V and 1 base from J, the gap between germline ends came to 7 bases. This CDR3 is built from 12 residues. The chain's CDR3 is CAWKRANTEAFF. DNA of the CDR3: TGTGCCTGGAAACGGGCGAACACTGAAGCTTTCTTT.

This clone was observed many times. The chain joins TRBV6-8 to TRBJ1-6; D remains unclear. The germline gives CDR1 MNHGY, CDR2 SAAAGT. The CDR3 length is 15 residues. V lost 5 bases to trimming and J lost 7 bases, with 15 bases between them. CDR3 loop: CASSVGRERNSPLHF. The CDR3 DNA sequence: TGTGCCAGCAGTGTCGGAAGGGAACGCAATTCACCCCTCCACTTT.

The CDR3 bases are TGCAGCGTGGACGGGACACTGAACACTGAAGCTTTCTTT. Protein: CSVDGTLNTEAFF. The rearrangement links TRBV29-1 to TRBJ1-1; D might be TRBD1 (6 bases). Trimming left V 6 bases short and J 0 bases short, with 11 bases between. The CDR3 contains 13 residues. Germline CDR1 reads SQVTM; CDR2 reads ANQGSEA.

This clone was found a few times. V and J are TRBV11-3 and TRBJ1-1, with 11 bases fitting TRBD1. Trimming cost V 5 bases and J 4 bases; bases outside gene matches: 3. This CDR3 comprises 14 residues. CDR1 is SGHNT and CDR2 is YENEEA in the germline V gene. The CDR3 region is CASSQGTGGTEAFF. CDR3 coding DNA: TGTGCCAGCAGCCAAGGGACAGGGGGCACTGAAGCTTTCTTT.

CDR3 DNA: TGTGCCAGTAGTGATGGGACGCGGGATGAGCAGTTCTTC. Amino acids: CASSDGTRDEQFF. The V call is TRBV19, the J call TRBJ2-1, with D possibly being TRBD1 or TRBD2 (5 bases each). Germline V lookup: CDR1 LNHDA, CDR2 SQIVND (reference sequence). The V end was cut by 5 bases, the J end by 8 bases, with 13 bases between. CDR3 length: 13 residues.

Only a few counts were recorded for this clone. V gene TRBV30 combines with J gene TRBJ1-1; possible D gene TRBD1, 5 bases. Per the germline V gene, CDR1 is GTSNPN and CDR2 is SVGIG (reference sequence). The CDR3 sequence is 14 residues long. V gave up 4 bases and J gave up 4 bases, with 16 bases separating them. CDR3 sequence: CAWTIRGESTEAFF. CDR3 nucleotide sequence: TGTGCCTGGACAATACGGGGGGAGTCCACTGAAGCTTTCTTT.

The chain joins TRBV6-8 to TRBJ2-7; D possibly corresponds to TRBD1 (6 bases). The germline V gene encodes CDR1 MNHGY and CDR2 SAAAGT. This CDR3 contains 14 residues. The V and J ends lost 10 bases and 4 bases respectively, with 20 bases between them. CDR3 bases: TGTGCCACCTTCGCCGGGACATCCAAATACGAGCAGTACTTC. This codes for CATFAGTSKYEQYF.

The chain couples TRBV19 to TRBJ2-2, with a weak D call TRBD2 (5 bases). Looked up from germline, CDR1 is LNHDA and CDR2 is SQIVND (reference sequence). Trimming cost V 3 bases and J 2 bases, with 13 bases left between them. This CDR3 is built from 16 residues. For the CDR3, the DNA is TGTGCCAGTAGTATTCGGCGGGTAGCTAACACCGGGGAGCTGTTTTTT. It specifies CASSIRRVANTGELFF.

The count of this clone is one. This rearrangement joins TRBV19 to TRBJ2-3; a weak D match, TRBD2 (6 bases). Germline V lookup: CDR1 LNHDA, CDR2 SQIVND (reference sequence). The V end lost 4 bases, the J end lost 8 bases, and 19 bases lay between the germline ends. There are 15 residues in the CDR3. CDR3 region: CASSTTRDYTLTQYF. The CDR3 DNA reads TGTGCCAGTAGTACGACGCGGGATTACACGCTTACGCAGTATTTT.

The chain couples TRBV7-6 to TRBJ2-3, with TRBD2 matching over 11 bases. CDR1 and CDR2 (germline): SGHVS, FNYEAQ. CDR3 length: 16 residues. V lost 4 bases and J lost 2; bases outside the gene matches: 5. DNA of the CDR3: TGTGCCAGCAGCTCCAGACTAGCGGGGCCCACAGATACGCAGTATTTT. Its translation: CASSSRLAGPTDTQYF. Complete variable domain (other parts from reference TRBV7-6 and TRBJ2-3): GAGVSQSPRYKVTKRGQDVALRCDPISGHVSLYWYRQALGQGPEFLTYFNYEAQQDKSGLPNDRFSAERPEGSISTLTIQRTEQRDSAMYRCASSSRLAGPTDTQYFGPGTRLTVL.

The V gene is TRBV11-3, the J gene TRBJ2-5, with TRBD2 matching over 7 bases. Trimming at V came to 5 bases and at J to 5 bases, leaving 8 bases not matched to a gene. CDR3 size: 14 residues. CDR1 and CDR2 (germline): SGHNT, YENEEA. Written as DNA, the CDR3 is TGTGCCAGCAGCCCGGGGCGGGGGTTTGAGACCCAGTACTTC. Amino acids: CASSPGRGFETQYF.

The table lists this clone with a few counts. The chain employs TRBV30 and TRBJ1-4; D unresolved. V gave up 3 bases and J gave up 4 bases, with 9 bases separating them. Germline assignment: CDR1 GTSNPN and CDR2 SVGIG (reference sequence). The CDR3 runs to 13 residues. CDR3 sequence: CAWSEGINEKLFF. In nucleotides, the CDR3 is TGTGCCTGGAGCGAGGGAATTAATGAAAAACTGTTTTTT.

This clone was seen a handful of times. This chain uses TRBV11-3 with TRBJ1-2; the D gene is possibly TRBD1 (5 bases). V was cut by 6 bases and J by 4 bases, with 18 bases left in between. The CDR3 has 15 amino acids. The germline V gene encodes CDR1 SGHNT and CDR2 YENEEA. The CDR3, as DNA: TGTGCCAGCAGACCCTCGACAGTCGGTGGCTATGGCTACACCTTC. Translated: CASRPSTVGGYGYTF.

This clone was detected ten times or more. This chain uses TRBV11-3 with TRBJ2-3, with 7 bases matching TRBD1. Germline loops: CDR1 SGHNT, CDR2 YENEEA. The trim removed 5 bases at V and 2 bases at J, leaving 7 bases unmatched. This CDR3 contains 15 residues. The CDR3 loop reads CASSKGDSSTDTQYF. CDR3 coding DNA: TGTGCCAGCAGCAAGGGGGACAGTTCCACAGATACGCAGTATTTT.

The chain carries TRBV30 and TRBJ1-6, with TRBD1 as a possible D gene (5 bases). V lost 3 bases and J lost 7, with 13 bases in between. Germline-derived CDR1 and CDR2 are GTSNPN and SVGIG (reference sequence). There are 14 residues in the CDR3. The DNA for the CDR3 is TGTGCCTGGAGCAGGAAACAGGCGAATTCACCCCTCCACTTT. Amino acids: CAWSRKQANSPLHF.

J is TRBJ2-7 and V is TRBV14; 11 bases map to TRBD1. The V gene end was trimmed by 7 bases and the J gene end by 12 bases; junction bases not matched to a gene: 8. CDR3 length equals 12 residues. Germline V gives CDR1 SGHDN, CDR2 FVKESK. CDR3 bases: TGTGCCAGCATTAGGACAGGGGGCGCGGGGTACTTC. Amino acids: CASIRTGGAGYF.

The chain combines TRBV5-1 with TRBJ2-7; D may correspond to TRBD1 or TRBD2 (6 bases each). The V end was cut by 1 base, the J end by 2 bases, with 19 bases between. The V gene's germline CDR1 is SGHRS and CDR2 YFSETQ. The CDR3 covers 17 residues. The CDR3 reads CASSLQPGAQGPYEQYF. The DNA for the CDR3 is TGCGCCAGCAGCTTGCAGCCGGGAGCCCAGGGGCCCTACGAGCAGTACTTC. The complete variable domain, with remaining parts taken from reference TRBV5-1 and TRBJ2-7, reads KAGVTQTPRYLIKTRGQQVTLSCSPISGHRSVSWYQQTPGQGLQFLFEYFSETQRNKGNFPGRFSGRQFSNSRSEMNVSTLELGDSALYLCASSLQPGAQGPYEQYFGPGTRLTVT.

This clone appeared many times. The J gene is TRBJ1-1, the V gene TRBV11-3; 7 bases align to TRBD1. This CDR3 region has 17 residues. The germline gives CDR1 SGHNT, CDR2 YENEEA. V dropped 5 bases and J dropped 0; count of bases not matched to a gene: 12. In nucleotides, the CDR3 is TGTGCCAGCAGCCCCACAGGGGCAAGGAGCCTGAACACTGAAGCTTTCTTT. Its protein is CASSPTGARSLNTEAFF. Using reference TRBV11-3 and TRBJ1-1 for the parts outside the CDR3, the full variable domain is EAGVVQSPRYKIIEKKQPVAFWCNPISGHNTLYWYLQNLGQGPELLIRYENEEAVDDSQLPKDRFSAERLKGVDSTLKIQPAELGDSAVYLCASSPTGARSLNTEAFFGQGTRLTVV.

This clone was seen a few times. The chain joins TRBV30 to TRBJ2-7; D not certain. The CDR3 loop spans 11 amino acids. The germline gives CDR1 GTSNPN, CDR2 SVGIG (reference sequence). V was clipped by 0 bases and J by 7 bases, with 7 bases between them. Here the CDR3 reads CAWSVIREQYF. DNA of the CDR3: TGTGCCTGGAGTGTAATCCGGGAGCAGTACTTC.

This clone was seen a few times. The V gene is TRBV30, the J gene TRBJ2-5; no clear D gene. Germline loops: CDR1 GTSNPN, CDR2 SVGIG (reference sequence). V dropped 4 bases and J dropped 5 bases, with 8 bases sitting between them. This CDR3 is built from 11 residues. Here the CDR3 DNA reads TGTGCCTGGATAAGGTCGGAGACCCAGTACTTC. Translated, it gives CAWIRSETQYF.

V gene TRBV5-1 combines with J gene TRBJ1-3; the match to TRBD1 covers 7 bases. CDR3 length: 16 amino acids. Per germline, CDR1 SGHRS and CDR2 YFSETQ. The V gene end was trimmed by 4 bases and the J gene end by 0 bases; junction bases not matched to a gene: 7. CDR3 residues: CASSRGQARSGNTIYF. As DNA, the CDR3 is TGCGCCAGCAGCCGCGGACAGGCCCGCTCTGGAAACACCATATATTTT.

J is TRBJ1-2 and V is TRBV19; TRBD1 might be the D (6 bases). Trimming pared 4 bases from V and 8 bases from J, leaving 14 bases between. Germline CDR1 reads LNHDA; CDR2 reads SQIVND (reference sequence). The CDR3 loop spans 13 amino acids. The CDR3 spells CASSNTGTRGYTF. As DNA, the CDR3 is TGTGCCAGTAGTAACACAGGGACCCGGGGCTACACCTTC.